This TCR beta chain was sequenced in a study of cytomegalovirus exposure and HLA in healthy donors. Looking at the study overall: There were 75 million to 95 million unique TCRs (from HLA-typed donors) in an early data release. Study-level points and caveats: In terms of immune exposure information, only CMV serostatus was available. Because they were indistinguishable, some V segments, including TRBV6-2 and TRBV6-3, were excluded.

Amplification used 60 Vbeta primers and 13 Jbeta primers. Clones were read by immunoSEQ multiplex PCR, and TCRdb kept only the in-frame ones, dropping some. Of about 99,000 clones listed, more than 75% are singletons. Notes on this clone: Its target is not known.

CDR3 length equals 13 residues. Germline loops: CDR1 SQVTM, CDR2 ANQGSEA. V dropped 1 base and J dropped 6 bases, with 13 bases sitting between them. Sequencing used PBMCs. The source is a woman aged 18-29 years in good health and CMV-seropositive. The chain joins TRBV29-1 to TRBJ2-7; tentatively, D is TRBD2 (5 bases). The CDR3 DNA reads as TGCAGCGTTGAAGTCCGGGGAAGTGGCGAGCAGTACTTC. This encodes CSVEVRGSGEQYF.